A selection of T cell receptor beta chains follows, all from one sample in a study of a mutant IDH1 vaccine in newly diagnosed glioma. This table comes from immunoSEQ multiplex PCR, and its TCRdb copy is limited to in-frame clones, with some not included. The sample holds about 68,000 clones, approximately 84% seen once. Their cognate antigens are unknown. Specimen: PBMCs, collected from a glioma patient whose treatment included an IDH1 peptide vaccine. The receptors originated from a man between 18 and 35 years old with glioma. CDR3s include the opening cysteine and the closing phenylalanine or tryptophan. D genes are given only for firm matches. Clone size is shown for a subset of rows, as once, few, many or a class of expanded clone.

len | d_gene | abundance | j_gene | v_gene | CDR3nt | CDR3aa
15 | - | - | TRBJ1-1 | TRBV6-1 | TGTGCCAGCAGAGGGATCCAACGACGGAACACTGAAGCTTTCTTT | CASRGIQRRNTEAFF
14 | - | - | TRBJ2-3 | TRBV10-3 | TGTGCCCACAGGGGGGCGGGAGTAGCGGATACGCAGTATTTT | CAHRGAGVADTQYF
14 | - | - | TRBJ2-7 | TRBV5-1 | TGCGCCAGCAGCTTGGCCCCGGAGGTCTACGAGCAGTACTTC | CASSLAPEVYEQYF
12 | - | - | TRBJ2-7 | TRBV5-8 | TGTGCCAGCAGCCTGGCGTCCTCCGAGCAGTACTTC | CASSLASSEQYF
15 | - | once | TRBJ2-3 | TRBV28 | TGTGCCAGCAGTTTAGGGGGGCCCTCCCGGGATACGCAGTATTTT | CASSLGGPSRDTQYF
15 | - | - | TRBJ2-7 | TRBV18 | TGTGCCAGCTCACCCCAGACAGGTCATTCCTACGAGCAGTACTTC | CASSPQTGHSYEQYF
17 | TRBD2 | - | TRBJ2-7 | TRBV19 | TGTGCCAGTAGTAGGTCTAGCGGGGGATCAAGCTCCTACGAGCAGTACTTC | CASSRSSGGSSSYEQYF
14 | - | - | TRBJ2-1 | TRBV29-1 | TGCAGCGTGGAGGGCCGGGGGATCGCAAATGAGCAGTTCTTC | CSVEGRGIANEQFF
16 | - | few | TRBJ2-6 | TRBV11-3 | TGTGCCAGCAGCCCCCCCGGGGCCTCTGGGGCCAACGTCCTGACTTTC | CASSPPGASGANVLTF
19 | TRBD1 | - | TRBJ1-2 | TRBV23-1 | TGCGCCAGCAGTCAATCGGTTGGTAGTTGGGACAGGCTCTTTTATGGCTACACCTTC | CASSQSVGSWDRLFYGYTF
15 | - | - | TRBJ2-2 | TRBV6-6 | TGTGCCAGCAGTTATTCGACAGGCTACACCGGGGAGCTGTTTTTT | CASSYSTGYTGELFF
13 | - | - | TRBJ2-7 | TRBV2 | TGTGCCAGCGAGCAGATGGGGTCTCACGAGCAGTACTTC | CASEQMGSHEQYF
15 | - | many | TRBJ2-7 | TRBV4-3 | TGCGCCAGCAGCCGCGAGGCTAGCGAAACCTACGAGCAGTACTTC | CASSREASETYEQYF
16 | TRBD2 | - | TRBJ2-7 | TRBV5-1 | TGCGCCAGCAGCTTGGGGGGAGCGGGAGCGACAGCGGAGCAGTACTTC | CASSLGGAGATAEQYF
14 | - | - | TRBJ1-2 | TRBV5-4 | TGTGCCAGCAGGCTAGCGGGGGTTAACTATGGCTACACCTTC | CASRLAGVNYGYTF
13 | TRBD1 | - | TRBJ2-7 | TRBV19 | TGTGCCAGTAGTACACAGGGGAGCTACGAGCAGTACTTC | CASSTQGSYEQYF
14 | - | - | TRBJ2-1 | TRBV27 | TGTGCCAGCAGTTTGACTCCCATCTACAATGAGCAGTTCTTC | CASSLTPIYNEQFF
15 | TRBD1 | - | TRBJ1-1 | TRBV9 | TGTGCCAGCAGCGTAGGGACAGGGTTGAACACTGAAGCTTTCTTT | CASSVGTGLNTEAFF
14 | - | - | TRBJ2-7 | TRBV19 | TGTGCAAGTAGTATAACCAGGGGTCCCTACGAGCAGTACTTC | CASSITRGPYEQYF
11 | TRBD1 | once | TRBJ2-3 | TRBV6-5 | TGTGCCAGCCACAGGGGAGATACGCAGTATTTT | CASHRGDTQYF
15 | - | - | TRBJ1-4 | TRBV5-6 | TGTGCCAGCAGCCCATTGCAAGGGGGGAATGAAAAACTGTTTTTT | CASSPLQGGNEKLFF
14 | TRBD2 | - | TRBJ2-5 | TRBV25-1 | TGTGCCAGCAGGAACGGGGGGGCCTTAGAGACCCAGTACTTC | CASRNGGALETQYF
17 | TRBD1 | once | TRBJ1-2 | TRBV4-1 | TGCGCCAGCAGCCAAGATACGGGACAGGCCTTCAACTATGGCTACACCTTC | CASSQDTGQAFNYGYTF
16 | - | - | TRBJ2-1 | TRBV13 | TGTGCCAGCAGCTTTGGGGCTGGATTGGGATACAATGAGCAGTTCTTC | CASSFGAGLGYNEQFF
14 | - | once | TRBJ2-7 | TRBV5-6 | TGTGCCAGCAGCTTGGGCCACGTTAAGAACGAGCAGTACTTC | CASSLGHVKNEQYF
16 | - | - | TRBJ2-6 | TRBV4-3 | TGCGCCAGCAGCCAAGACCGGGCCTCTGGGGCCAACGTCCTGACTTTC | CASSQDRASGANVLTF
15 | - | - | TRBJ1-4 | TRBV6-5 | TGTGCCAGCAGTCGACAGTTTGCAACTAATGAAAAACTGTTTTTT | CASSRQFATNEKLFF
11 | - | - | TRBJ2-1 | TRBV29-1 | TGCAGCGTTGAACGTTACAATGAGCAGTTCTTC | CSVERYNEQFF
15 | TRBD2 | - | TRBJ2-7 | TRBV5-1 | TGCGCCAGCAGCGACGGGACTAGCGGTTCCTACGAGCAGTACTTC | CASSDGTSGSYEQYF
15 | TRBD2 | - | TRBJ2-1 | TRBV7-2 | TGTGCCAGCAGTTTGACTAGCGGGAGTCACAATGAGCAGTTCTTC | CASSLTSGSHNEQFF
15 | TRBD2 | - | TRBJ2-5 | TRBV29-1 | TGCAGCGTGGCGGTTGGCGGGAGAGGACAAGAGACCCAGTACTTC | CSVAVGGRGQETQYF
17 | - | once | TRBJ1-1 | TRBV9 | TGTGCCAGCAGCGATGAAGTTTATCTGCGGGGGGACACTGAAGCTTTCTTT | CASSDEVYLRGDTEAFF
15 | - | - | TRBJ1-5 | TRBV6-5 | TGTGCCAGCAGCCACGATAGAATACGAAATCAGCCCCAGCATTTT | CASSHDRIRNQPQHF
12 | - | - | TRBJ1-1 | TRBV7-9 | TGTGCCAGCAGCTTACTCGGACGTGAAGCTTTCTTT | CASSLLGREAFF
15 | - | - | TRBJ2-2 | TRBV5-1 | TGCGCCAGCAGCTTGGAAGTGCTGGACACCGGGGAGCTGTTTTTT | CASSLEVLDTGELFF
15 | TRBD1 | - | TRBJ2-7 | TRBV15 | TGTGCCACCAGCTCCCCAGGGGGCGCGGGTATCGAGCAGTACTTC | CATSSPGGAGIEQYF
14 | - | - | TRBJ1-1 | TRBV6-5 | TGTGCCAGCAGCCAACAGGGAGGGGTCACTGAAGCTTTCTTT | CASSQQGGVTEAFF
14 | - | - | TRBJ1-3 | TRBV10-3 | TGTGCCATCAGCCGGATTACAGACGGAAACACCATATATTTT | CAISRITDGNTIYF